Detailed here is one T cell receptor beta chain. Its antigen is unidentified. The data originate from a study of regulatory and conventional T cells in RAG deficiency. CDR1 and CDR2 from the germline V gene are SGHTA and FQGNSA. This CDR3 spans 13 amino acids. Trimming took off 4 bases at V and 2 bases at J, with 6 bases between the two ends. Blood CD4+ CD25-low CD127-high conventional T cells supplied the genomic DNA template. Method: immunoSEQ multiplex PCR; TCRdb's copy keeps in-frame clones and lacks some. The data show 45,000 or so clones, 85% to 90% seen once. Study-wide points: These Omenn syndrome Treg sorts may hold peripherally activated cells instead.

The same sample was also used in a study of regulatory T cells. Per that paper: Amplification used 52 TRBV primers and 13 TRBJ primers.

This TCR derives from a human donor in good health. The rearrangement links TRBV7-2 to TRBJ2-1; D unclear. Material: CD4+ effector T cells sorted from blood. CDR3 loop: CASSYLTYNEQFF. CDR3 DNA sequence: TGTGCCAGCAGCTATCTGACCTACAATGAGCAGTTCTTC.